A selection of T cell receptor beta chains follows, all from one sample in a study of graft-versus-host responses after intestinal transplantation. Their antigens remain unidentified. Data came from immunoSEQ multiplex PCR; TCRdb stores just in-frame clones and leaves some out. The profile shows approximately 90,000 clones, roughly 85% of them singletons. This material consisted of unstimulated CD4+ T cells sorted from spleen or lymph node cells, taken before intestinal transplant. The source is a human donor who received an intestinal transplant. The CDR3 runs from the conserved cysteine through the conserved F or W. A D gene is named only where the DNA matches it firmly. Size values are once, few and many counts, or a class for expanded clones, and some rows have none.

J gene: TRBJ2-7; V gene: TRBV2; D gene: NA; CDR3 length: 15; clone size: NA; CDR3 DNA: TGTGCCAGCAGTGAGGGAGGGGGGGCCACCTACGAGCAGTACTTC; CDR3 protein: CASSEGGGATYEQYF
J gene: TRBJ1-2; V gene: TRBV28; D gene: NA; CDR3 length: 12; clone size: few; CDR3 DNA: TGTGCCAGCAAGGTGGGAGACTATGGCTACACCTTC; CDR3 protein: CASKVGDYGYTF
J gene: TRBJ2-3; V gene: TRBV19; D gene: TRBD2; CDR3 length: 16; clone size: NA; CDR3 DNA: TGTGCCAGTAGTATTGTGGGGGGGGGTAATATGAATACGCAGTATTTT; CDR3 protein: CASSIVGGGNMNTQYF
J gene: TRBJ2-3; V gene: TRBV10-3; D gene: TRBD2; CDR3 length: 15; clone size: NA; CDR3 DNA: TGTGCCATCAGTGTCGGGGGGAGGGGCACAGATACGCAGTATTTT; CDR3 protein: CAISVGGRGTDTQYF
J gene: TRBJ2-6; V gene: TRBV7-3; D gene: NA; CDR3 length: 16; clone size: NA; CDR3 DNA: TGTGCCAGCAGCTTACGGGGTAGGGCTGGGGCCAACGTCCTGACTTTC; CDR3 protein: CASSLRGRAGANVLTF
J gene: TRBJ2-3; V gene: TRBV15; D gene: NA; CDR3 length: 18; clone size: NA; CDR3 DNA: TGTGCCACCAGCGGAAGGAAGGGGGGGATGTCTCGCACAGATACGCAGTATTTT; CDR3 protein: CATSGRKGGMSRTDTQYF
J gene: TRBJ2-3; V gene: TRBV11-2; D gene: TRBD1; CDR3 length: 15; clone size: NA; CDR3 DNA: TGTGCCAGCAGCCCCCGACAGGGGCGCACAGATACGCAGTATTTT; CDR3 protein: CASSPRQGRTDTQYF
J gene: TRBJ2-7; V gene: TRBV7-9; D gene: NA; CDR3 length: 14; clone size: medium-sized; CDR3 DNA: TGTGCCAGCAGCTTATTCGCGGGAACGGGGGAGCAGTACTTC; CDR3 protein: CASSLFAGTGEQYF
J gene: TRBJ2-4; V gene: TRBV7-2; D gene: NA; CDR3 length: 17; clone size: NA; CDR3 DNA: TGTGCCAGCAGCTTATTTAGGACAGAACTAGCCAAAAACATTCAGTACTTC; CDR3 protein: CASSLFRTELAKNIQYF
J gene: TRBJ2-7; V gene: TRBV27; D gene: TRBD1; CDR3 length: 15; clone size: NA; CDR3 DNA: TGTGCCAGCAGTCCAAGCCGGGACAGGCCCTCCCTAAAATACTTC; CDR3 protein: CASSPSRDRPSLKYF
J gene: TRBJ2-1; V gene: TRBV7-2; D gene: NA; CDR3 length: 16; clone size: few; CDR3 DNA: TGTGCCAGCAGCCATTCCTGGGAGCGGTCCTACAATGAGCAGTTCTTC; CDR3 protein: CASSHSWERSYNEQFF
J gene: TRBJ2-2; V gene: TRBV4-2; D gene: NA; CDR3 length: 15; clone size: NA; CDR3 DNA: TGTGCCAGCAGCCAAGTTAGGGGAAACACCGGGGAGCTGTTTTTT; CDR3 protein: CASSQVRGNTGELFF
J gene: TRBJ1-2; V gene: TRBV14; D gene: NA; CDR3 length: 13; clone size: NA; CDR3 DNA: TGTGCCAGCAGCCAATATCCAGGGGATGGCTACACCTTC; CDR3 protein: CASSQYPGDGYTF
J gene: TRBJ2-7; V gene: TRBV5-1; D gene: TRBD1; CDR3 length: 17; clone size: NA; CDR3 DNA: TGCGCCAGCAGCTTGGCCTTTAAAGACAGGGGGCGGTACGAGCAGTACTTC; CDR3 protein: CASSLAFKDRGRYEQYF
J gene: TRBJ1-3; V gene: TRBV6-1; D gene: NA; CDR3 length: 13; clone size: NA; CDR3 DNA: TGTGCCAGCAGTGAAAGGGGTGGAAACACCATATATTTT; CDR3 protein: CASSERGGNTIYF
J gene: TRBJ2-1; V gene: TRBV9; D gene: NA; CDR3 length: 13; clone size: NA; CDR3 DNA: TGTGCCAGCAGCCAGCTCCCGGAGAATGAGCAGTTCTTC; CDR3 protein: CASSQLPENEQFF
J gene: TRBJ2-1; V gene: TRBV11-2; D gene: TRBD2; CDR3 length: 15; clone size: NA; CDR3 DNA: TGTGCCAGCAGCTCCCGAGCGGGGAGTTACAATGAGCAGTTCTTC; CDR3 protein: CASSSRAGSYNEQFF
J gene: TRBJ2-5; V gene: TRBV5-6; D gene: NA; CDR3 length: 14; clone size: NA; CDR3 DNA: TGTGCCAGCAGCTTGGCCTCAGGGTTGGAGACCCAGTACTTC; CDR3 protein: CASSLASGLETQYF
J gene: TRBJ2-7; V gene: TRBV5-4; D gene: TRBD1; CDR3 length: 14; clone size: once; CDR3 DNA: TGTGCCAGCAGCTTGGGACAGGGAGTCTACGAGCAGTACTTC; CDR3 protein: CASSLGQGVYEQYF
J gene: TRBJ2-7; V gene: TRBV6-5; D gene: TRBD1; CDR3 length: 15; clone size: NA; CDR3 DNA: TGTGCCAGCAGTTACTCGATCGGGACAGCCTACGAGCAGTACTTC; CDR3 protein: CASSYSIGTAYEQYF
J gene: TRBJ2-1; V gene: TRBV10-3; D gene: TRBD2; CDR3 length: 15; clone size: NA; CDR3 DNA: TGTGCCATCACCGCGGTAGCGGGGGGGCCGGGTGAGCAGTTCTTC; CDR3 protein: CAITAVAGGPGEQFF
J gene: TRBJ2-2; V gene: TRBV28; D gene: TRBD1; CDR3 length: 14; clone size: few; CDR3 DNA: TGTGCCAGCAGCAGGACAGGGGGGACCGGGGAGCTGTTTTTT; CDR3 protein: CASSRTGGTGELFF
J gene: TRBJ2-6; V gene: TRBV7-9; D gene: NA; CDR3 length: 15; clone size: once; CDR3 DNA: TGTGCCAGCAGCTTTGCGGAAACAGGGGCCAACGTCCTGACTTTC; CDR3 protein: CASSFAETGANVLTF
J gene: TRBJ2-3; V gene: TRBV28; D gene: TRBD2; CDR3 length: 15; clone size: NA; CDR3 DNA: TGTGCCAGCACCACCCTGCGGCGGGGGTCAGATACGCAGTATTTT; CDR3 protein: CASTTLRRGSDTQYF
J gene: TRBJ2-5; V gene: TRBV5-6; D gene: NA; CDR3 length: 14; clone size: NA; CDR3 DNA: TGTGCCAGCAGCTTGGCCACGGGTACGGAGACCCAGTACTTC; CDR3 protein: CASSLATGTETQYF
J gene: TRBJ2-3; V gene: TRBV2; D gene: TRBD1; CDR3 length: 13; clone size: NA; CDR3 DNA: TGTGCCAGCAGCGGACAGGGGATGGATACGCAGTATTTT; CDR3 protein: CASSGQGMDTQYF
J gene: TRBJ1-1; V gene: TRBV2; D gene: NA; CDR3 length: 11; clone size: NA; CDR3 DNA: TGTGCCAGCAGTGTAGTCACTGAAGCTTTCTTT; CDR3 protein: CASSVVTEAFF
J gene: TRBJ2-1; V gene: TRBV2; D gene: TRBD1; CDR3 length: 17; clone size: NA; CDR3 DNA: TGTGCCAGCAGTTCCGGGACAGGCATGAAAACTTACAATGAGCAGTTCTTC; CDR3 protein: CASSSGTGMKTYNEQFF
J gene: TRBJ2-1; V gene: TRBV2; D gene: NA; CDR3 length: 14; clone size: NA; CDR3 DNA: TGTGCCAGCACCGATGGCGGATCTGGGAATGAGCAGTTCTTC; CDR3 protein: CASTDGGSGNEQFF
J gene: TRBJ1-4; V gene: TRBV15; D gene: NA; CDR3 length: 15; clone size: NA; CDR3 DNA: TGTGCCACCAGCAGAGATTCCGGGACTCATGAAAAACTGTTTTTT; CDR3 protein: CATSRDSGTHEKLFF
J gene: TRBJ2-1; V gene: TRBV5-1; D gene: TRBD1; CDR3 length: 19; clone size: NA; CDR3 DNA: TGCGCCAGCAGCTTTACAGGGGGCGGAGGCGGTTGGTCCTACAATGAGCAGTTCTTC; CDR3 protein: CASSFTGGGGGWSYNEQFF
J gene: TRBJ1-6; V gene: TRBV5-5; D gene: TRBD1; CDR3 length: 15; clone size: NA; CDR3 DNA: TGTGCCAGCAGCAAAGGGACAGTTGGAAATTCACCCCTCCACTTT; CDR3 protein: CASSKGTVGNSPLHF
J gene: TRBJ2-7; V gene: TRBV7-9; D gene: TRBD2; CDR3 length: 16; clone size: few; CDR3 DNA: TGTGCCAGCAGCTTTCGGGCTAGCGGGAGCCCCTACGAGCAGTACTTC; CDR3 protein: CASSFRASGSPYEQYF
J gene: TRBJ2-5; V gene: TRBV29-1; D gene: TRBD1; CDR3 length: 12; clone size: NA; CDR3 DNA: TGCAGCATTGGACAGGGAATAGAGACCCAGTACTTC; CDR3 protein: CSIGQGIETQYF
J gene: TRBJ2-7; V gene: TRBV7-2; D gene: NA; CDR3 length: 14; clone size: NA; CDR3 DNA: TGTGCCAGCAGCTTAAGAGGGCCGACCTACGAGCAGTACTTC; CDR3 protein: CASSLRGPTYEQYF
J gene: TRBJ2-1; V gene: TRBV2; D gene: TRBD2; CDR3 length: 15; clone size: NA; CDR3 DNA: TGTGCCAGCAGGCGACTAGCGGGCCGCGCCAATGAGCAGTTCTTC; CDR3 protein: CASRRLAGRANEQFF
J gene: TRBJ2-5; V gene: TRBV7-8; D gene: NA; CDR3 length: 13; clone size: NA; CDR3 DNA: TGTGCCAGCAGCCTAGCCCCTCTAGAGACCCAGTACTTC; CDR3 protein: CASSLAPLETQYF
J gene: TRBJ2-2; V gene: TRBV28; D gene: TRBD2; CDR3 length: 21; clone size: NA; CDR3 DNA: TGTGCCAGCAGTTTCCTTTATGGGACTAGCGGGAACCTCCGGAACACCGGGGAGCTGTTTTTT; CDR3 protein: CASSFLYGTSGNLRNTGELFF
J gene: TRBJ2-1; V gene: TRBV29-1; D gene: TRBD2; CDR3 length: 17; clone size: NA; CDR3 DNA: TGCAGCGTCGTAGGGACTAGCGGCATCCTATCCTACAATGAGCAGTTCTTC; CDR3 protein: CSVVGTSGILSYNEQFF
J gene: TRBJ2-3; V gene: TRBV5-1; D gene: NA; CDR3 length: 15; clone size: few; CDR3 DNA: TGCGCCAGCAGCTTCATGCCTAGCGGCACAGATACGCAGTATTTT; CDR3 protein: CASSFMPSGTDTQYF